Listed below are T cell receptor beta chains from one sample, sequenced in a study of a mutant IDH1 vaccine in newly diagnosed glioma. Antigens of these TCRs are unknown. Clones were sequenced by immunoSEQ multiplex PCR, and TCRdb holds only the in-frame ones, with some missing. The table lists roughly 50,000 clones, 70% to 85% of them singletons, with 3.1% in the top ten. This material consisted of PBMCs, taken from a glioma patient whose treatment included an IDH1 peptide vaccine. Receptor source: a woman between 18 and 29 years old with glioma. Some clones in this sample may be carry-over from other donors' samples. Each CDR3 is given with its conserved first and last residue. The D gene is left open where the match is weak. Clone size is not always given. Where it is, it says once, few, many or a class for expanded clones.

TRBJ1-5 TRBV15 - - CATSRVGTGLTRTQPQHF TGTGCCACCAGCAGAGTGGGAACGGGACTCACACGCACTCAGCCCCAGCATTTT
TRBJ2-5 TRBV9 - - CASSATSPETQYF TGTGCCAGCAGCGCGACCTCGCCGGAGACCCAGTACTTC
TRBJ1-2 TRBV6-5 TRBD1 - CASSYLLTGSGYTF TGTGCCAGCAGCTATCTCCTGACAGGGTCGGGCTACACCTTC
TRBJ2-7 TRBV10-3 TRBD2 few CAIAAGVGYEQYF TGTGCCATCGCGGCGGGAGTGGGGTACGAGCAGTACTTC
TRBJ2-5 TRBV10-3 TRBD1 - CAIKGTGVGETQYF TGTGCCATCAAGGGGACAGGGGTGGGAGAGACCCAGTACTTC
TRBJ1-5 TRBV7-9 - - CASSLVGKNQPQHF TGTGCCAGCAGCTTAGTTGGGAAAAATCAGCCCCAGCATTTT
TRBJ2-1 TRBV9 TRBD2 - CASSVDPGRTSGRNEQFF TGTGCCAGCAGCGTAGACCCGGGGAGGACTAGCGGAAGGAATGAGCAGTTCTTC
TRBJ2-7 TRBV30 - - CAWSVRGEARNEQYF TGTGCCTGGAGTGTAAGGGGGGAGGCACGGAACGAGCAGTACTTC
TRBJ2-7 TRBV6-1 - - CASSGYEQYF TGTGCCAGCAGTGGATACGAGCAGTACTTC
TRBJ1-1 TRBV10-3 - few CALAAGPAGTEAFF TGTGCCCTTGCGGCGGGTCCCGCGGGTACTGAAGCTTTCTTT
TRBJ2-5 TRBV7-2 - - CASSPTETQYF TGTGCCAGCAGTCCCACAGAGACCCAGTACTTC
TRBJ1-2 TRBV27 TRBD1 - CASRGTGGLDGYTF TGTGCCAGCAGGGGGACAGGGGGTTTAGATGGCTACACCTTC
TRBJ2-3 TRBV5-6 TRBD2 - CASSFGASGGAVDTQYF TGTGCCAGCAGCTTCGGGGCTAGCGGGGGGGCTGTAGATACGCAGTATTTT
TRBJ1-1 TRBV6-5 - few CASSFSLNTEAFF TGTGCCAGCAGTTTTTCCCTGAACACTGAAGCTTTCTTT
TRBJ1-6 TRBV4-2 TRBD1 few CASSMGTDSPLHF TGTGCCAGCAGCATGGGGACAGATTCACCCCTCCACTTT
TRBJ1-2 TRBV7-9 - - CASSTHSGAGYGYTF TGTGCCAGCAGCACCCATAGCGGGGCAGGGTATGGCTACACCTTC
TRBJ2-7 TRBV5-1 - once CASRDGGYEQYF TGCGCCAGCAGGGACGGTGGATACGAGCAGTACTTC
TRBJ2-7 TRBV21-1 - - CASSKEKDRILSEQYF TGTGCCAGCAGCAAAGAAAAGGATCGGATCCTCTCCGAGCAGTACTTC
TRBJ1-1 TRBV9 - - CASSVGLRGTNTEAFF TGTGCCAGCAGCGTAGGTCTTCGGGGAACGAACACTGAAGCTTTCTTT
TRBJ1-2 TRBV30 - few CAWSVTIYGYTF TGTGCCTGGAGTGTAACTATCTATGGCTACACCTTC